The clone carrying this TCR beta chain was counted a few times. Its antigen remains unidentified. This sample was taken from a study of shared clonotypes between healthy human individuals. Original processing methods: Filtering of immunoSEQ junctional sequences could not match full-length read filtering. Profiling relied on immunoSEQ multiplex PCR, and the TCRdb table lists in-frame clones only, not all of them. That table furnishes V, J and clone size, whereas the DNA furnished D and trimming. In the table there are about 230,000 clones, over 60% of which are singletons. All participating donors were Caucasian adults from Nashville, Tennessee. Study results and limitations: Generally, estimated richness proved larger in naive subsets than it did in memory subsets.

Sequenced input: memory CD4+ T cells sorted from blood. Subset: CD45RA-negative fraction. This receptor was identified in a man younger than 45 in good health.

The CDR3 spells CASSLAGANTGELFF. The CDR3 DNA reads TGTGCCAGCAGTTTGGCGGGAGCGAACACCGGGGAGCTGTTTTTT. V and J are TRBV28 and TRBJ2-2, with 7 bases aligning to TRBD2. Trimming took 3 bases from V and 0 from J; bases not matched to a gene: 1. The length of the CDR3 is 15 residues. Germline CDR1 MDHEN, CDR2 SYDVKM.